These 6 T cell receptor beta chains originate from one sample sequenced in a study of blood T cell repertoires in COVID-19. The table came from immunoSEQ multiplex PCR; TCRdb's copy has only in-frame clones and leaves some out. The sample yields 200,000 to 250,000 clones, about 83% seen once. Sequenced input: peripheral blood. All receptors derive from a human donor in a cohort sampled during active COVID-19.

As DNA, the CDR3 is TGTGCCAGCCACAAGTCGGGGGATTTGTCCGGGGAGCTGTTTTTT. Protein sequence: CASHKSGDLSGELFF. The chain recombines TRBV6-5 with TRBJ2-2; the D gene is possibly TRBD2 (6 bases). The germline V and J ends were trimmed by 8 bases and 6 bases, with 19 bases remaining between them. This CDR3 contains 15 residues. CDR1 is MNHEY and CDR2 is SVGAGI in the germline V gene.

The chain combines TRBV25-1 with TRBJ2-2; no clear D. The CDR3 sequence is 13 residues long. The V end was cut by 0 bases, the J end by 7 bases, with 6 bases between. CDR1 and CDR2 from the germline V gene are MGHDK and SYGVNS. CDR3: CASSEYPGGELFF. The CDR3, as DNA: TGTGCCAGCAGTGAATACCCGGGCGGGGAGCTGTTTTTT.

This clone came up once. The chain combines TRBV19 with TRBJ2-1; possibly TRBD2 for D (5 bases). V was shortened by 3 bases and J by 5 bases, with 14 bases between the two germline ends. CDR3 length: 15 amino acids. CDR1 is LNHDA and CDR2 is SQIVND in the germline V gene (reference sequence). CDR3 sequence: CASSIQAELNNEQFF. CDR3 coding DNA: TGTGCCAGTAGTATCCAAGCGGAACTAAACAATGAGCAGTTCTTC.

To note about this clone: As the CDR3 is not closed by the conserved phenylalanine or tryptophan, this likely results from a read error. The DNA is omitted, as the CDR3 cannot be located on it reliably, and the CDR3 follows TCRdb's listing. The CDR3 here is CASSHTGTGGQLVPS. This chain joins TRBV6-5 and TRBJ1-2; whether TRBD1, the table's D call, matches the DNA was not checked. The germline V gene encodes CDR1 MNHEY and CDR2 SVGAGI. The CDR3 is 15 residues long, counting both termini.

In this sample, this clone turned up once. The V call is TRBV28, the J call TRBJ1-2; the D gene is possibly TRBD1 (5 bases). Deletions cut 8 bases from V and 1 base from J, with 14 bases between. There are 14 residues in the CDR3. Germline assignment: CDR1 MDHEN and CDR2 SYDVKM. The CDR3 DNA follows: TGTGCCAGCTCCTCGGCGCAGGGTAACTATGGCTACACCTTC. Its translation is CASSSAQGNYGYTF.

This chain joins TRBV20-1 and TRBJ2-1, with 8 bases identical to TRBD2. J lost 0 bases, V lost 3 bases, and 10 bases had no gene match. There are 17 residues in the CDR3. Germline lookup yields CDR1 DFQATT and CDR2 SNEGSKA (reference sequence). The CDR3 here is CSASGAGGSSSYNEQFF. For the CDR3, the DNA is TGCAGTGCTAGTGGTGCGGGGGGCTCTAGCTCCTACAATGAGCAGTTCTTC.